The sequence of this T cell receptor beta chain was determined in a study of blood T cell repertoires in COVID-19. Study overall: Sites across the United States, Italy and Spain contributed samples from acute and convalescent COVID-19. T cells, B-cell-depleted T cells, or PBMCs provided the cDNA or gDNA that served as material.

This CDR3 has 14 amino acids. V lost 6 bases and J lost 3, with 14 bases in between. From germline, CDR1 is MNHNY and CDR2 SVGAGI (reference sequence). Original analysis: The authors estimated nucleated cell counts from reference gene primer amplification. This table comes from immunoSEQ multiplex PCR, and its TCRdb copy is limited to in-frame clones, with some not included. The V and J calls and clone size come from that table; D and trimming were worked out from the DNA. The repertoire consists of some 64,000 clones, with more than 70% occurring once and the leading ten covering approximately 6.8%.

The chain links TRBV6-6 to TRBJ1-1; no definite D call. The source is a woman aged 60-75 years with acute or convalescent COVID-19. Sequences were obtained from peripheral blood. The CDR3 loop reads CASRRPMSDTEAFF. The CDR3 DNA follows: TGTGCCAGCAGACGTCCCATGTCGGACACTGAAGCTTTCTTT.